This TCR beta chain was found in a study of Graves' ophthalmopathy and Graves' hyperthyroidism. General study points: Both an approximately 70% sensitivity and an approximately 76% specificity characterized the model's predictions of ophthalmopathy progression. Detection in blood was also observed for most expanded thyroid clonotypes above 0.001 frequency. Classification of ophthalmopathy versus stable hyperthyroidism by a 13-signature model yielded around 91% sensitivity and about 81% specificity.

Germline V gene data show CDR1 as SGHAT and CDR2 as FQNNGV. This CDR3 spans 16 amino acids. The J segment lost 3 bases and the V segment lost 0 bases, leaving 7 bases of the junction unmatched. Hyperthyroidism patients, all newly diagnosed, had under 2 months' duration and ages of 18 to 65. This clonotype has a count of ten or more. Its specificity is unknown. Amplified TCR beta CDR3 regions were obtained using RNA transcripts as template. First-round RT-PCR relied on HTBI primers, and a second-round multiplex PCR came next. TCRdb analysed the multiplex PCR reads with MiXCR anew, one entry per CDR3 protein. The sample carries 300,000 to 400,000 distinct CDR3 sequences, roughly a sixth recorded once.

This TCR came from an adult woman with stable Graves' hyperthyroidism. Sequencing was carried out using peripheral blood. The chain carries TRBV11-2 and TRBJ2-5, with 7 bases fitting TRBD1. This chain's CDR3 is CASSLDHRDRKETQYF. CDR3 sequence (DNA): TGTGCCAGCAGCTTAGATCACCGGGACAGAAAAGAGACCCAGTACTTC. Combining the CDR3 with reference TRBV11-2 and TRBJ2-5 gives the whole variable domain EAGVAQSPRYKIIEKRQSVAFWCNPISGHATLYWYQQILGQGPKLLIQFQNNGVVDDSQLPKDRFSAERLKGVDSTLKIQPAKLEDSAVYLCASSLDHRDRKETQYFGPGTRLLVL.